Listed below are T cell receptor beta chains from one sample, sequenced in a study of T cells in Graves' hyperthyroidism and ophthalmopathy. TCRdb re-analysed the multiplex PCR reads in MiXCR, keeping a single row per CDR3 protein. This table holds under 750,000 distinct CDR3 sequences, 18% found once. Sequencing used blood. The receptors come from a woman between 45 and 65 years old with Graves' hyperthyroidism that later progressed to Graves' ophthalmopathy. The CDR3 runs from the conserved cysteine through the conserved F or W. Fields, in order: V gene, D gene, clone size, J gene, CDR3 DNA, CDR3 protein. The D gene is left open where the match is weak. Clone size is given for some rows only: seen once, a few or many times, or a class if the clone is expanded.

>TRBV3-1|.|.|TRBJ1-1
TGTGCCAGCAGCCAACTACGGGGCGGGGTCACTGAAGCTTTCTTT
CASSQLRGGVTEAFF
>TRBV13|TRBD1|many|TRBJ1-2
TGTGCCAGCAGCTTAGTGGGCAGGGGGCGCTGGTATGGCTACACCTTC
CASSLVGRGRWYGYTF
>TRBV29-1|TRBD1|.|TRBJ1-5
TGCAGCGTTGATCCCTACGGGACAGGGGACAATCAGCCCCAGCATTTT
CSVDPYGTGDNQPQHF
>TRBV14|.|few|TRBJ1-1
TGTGCCAGCAGCCATCATACTTTGAACACTGAAGCTTTCTTT
CASSHHTLNTEAFF
>TRBV29-1|TRBD1|.|TRBJ2-6
TGCAGCGCCCGGGACAGGGAGAGCTCTGGGGCCAACGTCCTGACTTTC
CSARDRESSGANVLTF
>TRBV7-2|TRBD2|many|TRBJ2-3
TGTGCCAGCAGCTTAGCAGCGGGGAGGAGAGATACGCAGTATTTT
CASSLAAGRRDTQYF
>TRBV7-8|TRBD1|many|TRBJ1-2
TGTGCCAGCAGCGCCTACAGGGGGCCTAACTATGGCTACACCTTC
CASSAYRGPNYGYTF
>TRBV6-1|TRBD1|.|TRBJ1-3
TGTGCCAGCAGCAAGGGACAGGAAAGGAACACCATATATTTT
CASSKGQERNTIYF
>TRBV5-6|TRBD1|few|TRBJ2-7
TGTGCCAGCAGCGCCCGGGACAGGCGGACCTACGAGCAGTACTTC
CASSARDRRTYEQYF
>TRBV20-1|.|.|TRBJ1-6
TGCAGTGCAAAAAGGGGAGGGGGTTACTATAATTCACCCCTCCACTTT
CSAKRGGGYYNSPLHF
>TRBV20-1|.|.|TRBJ1-5
TGCAGTGCTAGAGATAGGGTGAGGAGCAGCAATCAGCCCCAGCATTTT
CSARDRVRSSNQPQHF
>TRBV12-3/TRBV12-4|TRBD2|.|TRBJ2-1
TGTGCCAGCATCCAACAGACTAGCGGGGCTTACAATGAGCAGTTCTTC
CASIQQTSGAYNEQFF
>TRBV3-1|.|many|TRBJ1-5
TGTGCCAGCAGCCACAGGGGAGGCAATCAGCCCCAGCATTTT
CASSHRGGNQPQHF
>TRBV7-2|TRBD2|few|TRBJ2-5
TGTGCCAGCAGCTTAGGAGCCGGGACTAGACAAGAGACCCAGTACTTC
CASSLGAGTRQETQYF
>TRBV7-2|.|many|TRBJ1-1
TGTGCCAGCAGCTTAGCCATCGGCGGAACAAATGAAGCTTTCTTT
CASSLAIGGTNEAFF
>TRBV12-3/TRBV12-4|.|many|TRBJ1-2
TGTGCCAGCAGTTTAGCGCTAAGGGATCTGGGTAACTATGGCTACACCTTC
CASSLALRDLGNYGYTF
>TRBV2|TRBD2|many|TRBJ2-3
TGTGCCAGCAGTGAACCCAGAGCGGGGGGGAGGGCAGATACGCAGTATTTT
CASSEPRAGGRADTQYF
>TRBV3-1|TRBD1|few|TRBJ1-4
TGTGCCAGCAGCCGTCGGGACAGGCCAACTAATGAAAAACTGTTTTTT
CASSRRDRPTNEKLFF
>TRBV20-1|TRBD1|few|TRBJ1-1
TGCAGTGCTAGAGATCGGGGGACAGGAGGTCCTGAAGCTTTCTTT
CSARDRGTGGPEAFF
>TRBV2|.|few|TRBJ1-4
TGTGCCAGCAGTGAAGGTCAGGGGTTCGGTGAAAAACTGTTTTTT
CASSEGQGFGEKLFF
>TRBV20-1|.|.|TRBJ1-3
TGCAGTGCTGGAAGGGACGCCTCTGGAAACACCATATATTTT
CSAGRDASGNTIYF
>TRBV13|TRBD1|few|TRBJ1-6
TGTGCCAGCAGCCTCAGGGACAGGGGGCTGAATTCACCCCTCCACTTT
CASSLRDRGLNSPLHF
>TRBV3-1|.|many|TRBJ2-3
TGTGCCAGCAGCCAAGATGAAGGGCCGGTTGGCACAGATACGCAGTATTTT
CASSQDEGPVGTDTQYF
>TRBV5-8|TRBD2|many|TRBJ2-3
TGTGCCAGCAGCTTGAGTAGCAGCGGGGAAGATACGCAGTATTTT
CASSLSSSGEDTQYF
>TRBV19|.|.|TRBJ2-1
TGTGCCAGTAGTATGCAGAGATACAATGAGCAGTTCTTC
CASSMQRYNEQFF
>TRBV7-9|.|many|TRBJ2-5
TGTGCCAGCAGCTTAACCTCGACAGTCCAAGAGACCCAGTACTTC
CASSLTSTVQETQYF
>TRBV12-5|.|few|TRBJ1-2
TGTGCTAGTGGTCCGGAAATTGGGGGCTACACCTTC
CASGPEIGGYTF
>TRBV20-1|TRBD1|many|TRBJ2-2
TGCAGTGCGGAGACAGGGTTCACCGGGGAGCTGTTTTTT
CSAETGFTGELFF
>TRBV5-5|TRBD1|.|TRBJ1-2
TGTGCCAGCAGCTTTCCGGGACAGGGGGAAATGGGATATGGCTACACCTTC
CASSFPGQGEMGYGYTF
>TRBV28|TRBD2|.|TRBJ2-3
TGTGCCAGCAGCTCTCGTAGCGGGGGGATGTATACGCAGTATTTT
CASSSRSGGMYTQYF
>TRBV12-3/TRBV12-4|TRBD2|few|TRBJ2-1
TGTGCCAGCAGTTTAGCCGGGGGGTGGGGCAATGAGCAGTTCTTC
CASSLAGGWGNEQFF